Each of the 22 T cell receptor beta chains below was sequenced from the same sample in a study of T cell responses to AZD1222 COVID-19 vaccine. Clones were sequenced by immunoSEQ multiplex PCR, and TCRdb holds only the in-frame ones, with some missing. This sample has about 120,000 clones; around 90% occur once, and the top ten carry approximately 3.5%. Sample: peripheral blood, taken 28 days after the second AZD1222 dose. The receptors were sampled from an adult who received the AZD1222 COVID-19 vaccine.

The chain combines TRBV19 with TRBJ1-5; D may be TRBD1 (5 bases). Germline-derived CDR1 and CDR2 are LNHDA and SQIVND (reference sequence). V lost 5 bases to trimming and J lost 2 bases, with 19 bases between them. CDR3 length: 17 amino acids. The chain's CDR3 is CASSYTAGPGGNQPQHF. In nucleotides, the CDR3 is TGTGCCAGTAGTTACACCGCAGGGCCGGGCGGCAATCAGCCCCAGCATTTT.

V gene TRBV12-5 combines with J gene TRBJ1-5; D gene unclear. The CDR3 has 12 residues. The germline V gene encodes CDR1 LGHNT and CDR2 FRNRAP. V lost 3 bases, J lost 5 bases, and 5 bases lay in between. CDR3 DNA sequence: TGTGCTAGTGGTTTTTTGGATCAGCCCCAGCATTTT. Translation: CASGFLDQPQHF.

This rearrangement joins TRBV29-1 to TRBJ1-4; weak D call: TRBD1 (6 bases). CDR3 length equals 13 residues. V lost 6 bases and J 4 bases, leaving 12 bases between the germline ends. Germline V gene sequence: CDR1 SQVTM, CDR2 ANQGSEA. CDR3 protein: CSVGGAFNEKLFF. For the CDR3, the DNA is TGCAGCGTGGGGGGGGCCTTTAATGAAAAACTGTTTTTT. The full variable domain, rest sourced from reference TRBV29-1 and TRBJ1-4, is SAVISQKPSRDICQRGTSLTIQCQVDSQVTMMFWYRQQPGQSLTLIATANQGSEATYESGFVIDKFPISRPNLTFSTLTVSNMSPEDSSIYLCSVGGAFNEKLFFGSGTQLSVL.

Note on this clone: Additional DNA sequences in this sample encode the identical CDR3. The chain has TRBV6-2 or TRBV6-3 and TRBJ1-5; D call uncertain. Trimming shortened V by 0 bases and J by 2 bases, and 5 bases separated the two germline ends. CDR3 length: 14 residues. The germline CDR1 and CDR2 sequences are MNHEY and SVGEGT. As DNA, the CDR3 is TGTGCCAGCAGTTACTCCGGTGGCAATCAGCCCCAGCATTTT. Amino acid sequence: CASSYSGGNQPQHF.

This clone appeared a single time. The rearrangement joins TRBV11-2 to TRBJ2-7, with no clear D. This CDR3 is 12 amino acids long. The V end was cut by 0 bases, the J end by 6 bases, with 6 bases between. Germline CDR1 SGHAT, CDR2 FQNNGV. The chain's CDR3 is CASSLDLGEQYF. CDR3 sequence (DNA): TGTGCCAGCAGCTTAGATTTGGGCGAGCAGTACTTC.

The V gene is TRBV5-4, the J gene TRBJ2-1; 7 bases map to TRBD1. There are 16 residues in the CDR3. Per the germline V gene, CDR1 is SGHNT and CDR2 is YYREEE (reference sequence). The trim removed 3 bases at V and 0 bases at J, leaving 6 bases unmatched. CDR3 region: CASSYRQGSSYNEQFF. CDR3 in DNA: TGTGCCAGCAGCTACCGACAGGGAAGCTCCTACAATGAGCAGTTCTTC.

The chain employs TRBV5-6 and TRBJ2-7; 11 positions agree with TRBD1. Germline CDR1 reads SGHDT; CDR2 reads YYEEEE. Trimming took 10 bases from V and 2 from J; bases not matched to a gene: 2. The CDR3 is made up of 12 amino acids. The CDR3 region has the DNA TGTGCCGGGGGACAGGGGGCCTACGAGCAGTACTTC. Encoded protein: CAGGQGAYEQYF. The full variable domain, completed using reference TRBV5-6 and TRBJ2-7, is DAGVTQSPTHLIKTRGQQVTLRCSPKSGHDTVSWYQQALGQGPQFIFQYYEEEERQRGNFPDRFSGHQFPNYSSELNVNALLLGDSALYLCAGGQGAYEQYFGPGTRLTVT.

The V and J genes are TRBV3-1 (or the pseudogene TRBV3-2) and TRBJ2-7; 11 bases agree with TRBD2. V trimming: 0 bases; J trimming: 1 base; junction bases outside the gene matches: 8. This CDR3 is built from 18 residues. The germline V gene encodes CDR1 LGHDT and CDR2 YNNKEL (reference sequence). The CDR3 region is CASSQEFSGGVHSYEQYF. The CDR3 region has the DNA TGTGCCAGCAGCCAAGAGTTTAGCGGGGGGGTCCATTCCTACGAGCAGTACTTC.

This chain connects TRBV11-3 to TRBJ2-7, with D hard to call. This CDR3 spans 13 amino acids. Trimming cost V 1 base and J 1 base, with 5 bases left between them. CDR1 is SGHNT, CDR2 YENEEA, per germline. DNA of the CDR3: TGTGCCAGCAGCTTAGGACAATCCTACGAGCAGTACTTC. It encodes CASSLGQSYEQYF.

The chain carries TRBV2 and TRBJ1-2; a weak D match, TRBD1 (6 bases). Germline V gene lookup returns CDR1 SNHLY and CDR2 FYNNEI. This CDR3 has 13 amino acids. V was clipped by 7 bases and J by 7 bases, with 16 bases between them. The CDR3 is CASNLKQGSGYTF. CDR3 nucleotides: TGTGCCAGCAACCTTAAACAGGGCTCTGGCTACACCTTC.

The chain has TRBV28 and TRBJ1-2, with 10 bases identical to TRBD1. CDR1 and CDR2 (germline): MDHEN, SYDVKM. The V and J ends lost 6 bases and 2 bases, in that order; junction bases with no gene match: 18. The CDR3 is 19 amino acids. The CDR3: CASSNSLRDRGLRNYGYTF. Written as DNA, the CDR3 is TGTGCCAGCAGCAATTCACTGAGGGACAGGGGACTAAGAAACTATGGCTACACCTTC.

The chain joins TRBV24-1 to TRBJ1-5; D uncertain. V dropped 2 bases and J dropped 3 bases, with 7 bases sitting between them. Germline V gene lookup returns CDR1 KGHDR and CDR2 SFDVKD. The CDR3 runs 14 residues. CDR3 residues: CATSDSTYNQPQHF. CDR3 sequence (DNA): TGTGCCACCAGTGATTCTACATACAATCAGCCCCAGCATTTT.

The chain joins TRBV7-2 to TRBJ1-1; D gene ambiguous. Germline CDR1 SGHTA, CDR2 FQGNSA. Trimming pared 1 base from V and 0 bases from J, leaving 15 bases between. The CDR3 covers 17 residues. In DNA form, the CDR3 reads TGTGCCAGCAGCTTAGGGCGTTTGATAGTGTTGAACACTGAAGCTTTCTTT. It specifies CASSLGRLIVLNTEAFF.

The chain recombines TRBV3-1 (or the pseudogene TRBV3-2) with TRBJ1-1; D gene unclear. CDR1 LGHDT and CDR2 YNNKEL come from the germline V gene (reference sequence). Trimming took 1 base from V and 8 from J, leaving 8 bases between them. The CDR3 has 12 amino acids. The CDR3 nucleotides read TGTGCCAGCAGCCAAGTGGATGCAGAAGCTTTCTTT. Translated: CASSQVDAEAFF.

This clone was recorded once. The J gene is TRBJ1-6, the V gene TRBV6-2 or TRBV6-3, with D maybe TRBD1 (5 bases). Germline CDR1 is MNHEY and CDR2 is SVGEGT. Trimming stripped 2 bases from V and 10 bases from J, with 12 bases between. The CDR3 is made up of 14 amino acids. The CDR3 here is CASSYGQGGSPLHF. CDR3 nucleotide sequence: TGTGCCAGCAGTTACGGTCAGGGCGGATCACCCCTCCACTTT.

The chain has TRBV28 and TRBJ2-3, with D unclear. Per the germline V gene, CDR1 is MDHEN and CDR2 is SYDVKM. Trimming shortened V by 6 bases and J by 1 base, and 11 bases separated the two germline ends. This CDR3 has 14 amino acids. CDR3 DNA sequence: TGTGCCAGCAGCCCTGGGTCCGGCACAGATACGCAGTATTTT. It codes for CASSPGSGTDTQYF.

The V call is TRBV27, the J call TRBJ1-2, with 7 bases identical to TRBD1. The CDR3 extends over 15 amino acids. CDR1 is MNHEY, CDR2 SMNVEV, per germline (reference sequence). V lost 6 bases, J lost 2 bases, and 9 bases stayed unmatched. DNA for the CDR3: TGTGCCAGCAGGCTACAGACAGGGCCCAACTATGGCTACACCTTC. Translation: CASRLQTGPNYGYTF.

CDR3 in DNA: TGTGCCAGCAGTGCCGCAGGGGGCTCTGGGGCCAACGTCCTGACTTTC. Encoded protein: CASSAAGGSGANVLTF. V and J are TRBV6-1 and TRBJ2-6, with 7 bases aligning to TRBD1. V shed 4 bases and J 0 bases; nucleotides not matched to a gene: 3. The germline gives CDR1 MNHNS, CDR2 SASEGT. The CDR3 loop spans 16 amino acids.

The rearrangement joins TRBV7-9 to TRBJ1-1; 9 bases map to TRBD1. The CDR3 consists of 15 residues. The trim removed 5 bases at V and 3 bases at J, leaving 7 bases unmatched. Germline CDR1 and CDR2: SEHNR and FQNEAQ (reference sequence). CDR3 DNA sequence: TGTGCCAGCAGCAACCGACAGGGGGGTTACACTGAAGCTTTCTTT. This encodes CASSNRQGGYTEAFF.

The chain employs TRBV11-3 and TRBJ2-2; D is perhaps TRBD2 (5 bases). V was clipped by 7 bases and J by 2 bases, with 8 bases between them. The CDR3 is 13 residues long. Germline CDR1 and CDR2: SGHNT and YENEEA. In nucleotides, the CDR3 is TGTGCCAGCACTCGGGGAAACACCGGGGAGCTGTTTTTT. The encoded protein is CASTRGNTGELFF.

The chain joins TRBV19 to TRBJ2-1; the match to TRBD2 covers 12 bases. This CDR3 region has 14 residues. The germline CDR1 and CDR2 sequences are LNHDA and SQIVND (reference sequence). Trimming removed 3 bases from V and 8 bases from J; junction bases left unmatched: 2. Written as DNA, the CDR3 is TGTGCCAGTAGTATGCCTAGCGGGAGGGATGAGCAGTTCTTC. It codes for CASSMPSGRDEQFF.

This clone came up once. J is TRBJ1-1 and V is TRBV6-6; possibly TRBD1 for D (5 bases). This CDR3 region has 16 residues. With 6 bases removed from V and 0 bases from J, the gap between germline ends came to 17 bases. Germline V gene data show CDR1 as MNHNY and CDR2 as SVGAGI (reference sequence). The CDR3 is CASRNWGGGMNTEAFF. DNA for the CDR3: TGTGCCAGCAGAAACTGGGGGGGTGGCATGAACACTGAAGCTTTCTTT.